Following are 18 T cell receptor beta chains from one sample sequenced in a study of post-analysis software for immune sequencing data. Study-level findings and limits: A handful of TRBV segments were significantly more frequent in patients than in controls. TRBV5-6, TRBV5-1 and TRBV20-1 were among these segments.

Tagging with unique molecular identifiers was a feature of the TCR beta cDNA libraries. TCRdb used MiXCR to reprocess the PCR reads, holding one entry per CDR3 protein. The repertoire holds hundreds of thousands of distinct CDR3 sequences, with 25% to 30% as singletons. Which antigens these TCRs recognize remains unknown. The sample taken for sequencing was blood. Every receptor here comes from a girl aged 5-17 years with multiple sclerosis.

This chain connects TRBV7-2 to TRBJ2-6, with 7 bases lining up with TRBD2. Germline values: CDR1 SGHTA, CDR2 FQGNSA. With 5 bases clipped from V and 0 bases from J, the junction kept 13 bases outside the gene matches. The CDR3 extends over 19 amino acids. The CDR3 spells CASSKGIIGGSSGANVLTF. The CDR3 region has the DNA TGTGCCAGCAGCAAAGGCATAATCGGGGGGAGCTCTGGGGCCAACGTCCTGACTTTC.

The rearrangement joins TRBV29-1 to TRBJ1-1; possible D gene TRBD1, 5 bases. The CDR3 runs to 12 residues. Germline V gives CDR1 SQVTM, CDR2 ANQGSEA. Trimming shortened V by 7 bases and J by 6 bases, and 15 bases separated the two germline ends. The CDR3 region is CSGGPPEAEAFF. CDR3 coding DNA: TGCAGCGGGGGACCCCCTGAGGCTGAAGCTTTCTTT.

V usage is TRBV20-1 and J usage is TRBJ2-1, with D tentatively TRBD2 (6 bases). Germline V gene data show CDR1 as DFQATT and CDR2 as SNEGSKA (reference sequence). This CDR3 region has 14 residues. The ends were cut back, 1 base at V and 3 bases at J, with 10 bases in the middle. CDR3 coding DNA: TGCAGTGCTAGAGGGTTAGCGGACTACAATGAGCAGTTCTTC. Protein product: CSARGLADYNEQFF.

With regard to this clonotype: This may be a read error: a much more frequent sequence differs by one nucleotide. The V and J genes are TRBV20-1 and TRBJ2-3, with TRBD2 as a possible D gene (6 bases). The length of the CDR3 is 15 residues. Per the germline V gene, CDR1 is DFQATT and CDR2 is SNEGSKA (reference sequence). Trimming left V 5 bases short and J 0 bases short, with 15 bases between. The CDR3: CSAGIAEISTDTQYF. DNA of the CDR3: TGCAGTGCTGGGATAGCGGAGATAAGCACAGATACGCAGTATTTT.

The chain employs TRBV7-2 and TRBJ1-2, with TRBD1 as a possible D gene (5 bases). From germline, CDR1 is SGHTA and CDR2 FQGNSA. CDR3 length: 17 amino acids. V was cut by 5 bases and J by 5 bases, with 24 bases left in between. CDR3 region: CASSPYSGASSFYGYTF. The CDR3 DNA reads TGTGCCAGCAGCCCATACAGTGGGGCCTCCTCATTTTATGGCTACACCTTC.

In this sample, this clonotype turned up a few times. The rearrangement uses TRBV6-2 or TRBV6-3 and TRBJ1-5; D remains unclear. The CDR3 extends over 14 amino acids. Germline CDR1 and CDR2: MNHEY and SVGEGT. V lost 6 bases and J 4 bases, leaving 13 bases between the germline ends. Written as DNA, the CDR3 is TGTGCCAGCAGCTCAAGGGCTCGGAATCAGCCCCAGCATTTT. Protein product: CASSSRARNQPQHF.

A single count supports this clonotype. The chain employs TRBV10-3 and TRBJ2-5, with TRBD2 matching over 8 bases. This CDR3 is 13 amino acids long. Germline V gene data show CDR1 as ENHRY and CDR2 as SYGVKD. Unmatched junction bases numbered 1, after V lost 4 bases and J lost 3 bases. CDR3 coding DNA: TGTGCCATCAGTGGTAGCGGGGAAGAGACCCAGTACTTC. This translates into CAISGSGEETQYF.

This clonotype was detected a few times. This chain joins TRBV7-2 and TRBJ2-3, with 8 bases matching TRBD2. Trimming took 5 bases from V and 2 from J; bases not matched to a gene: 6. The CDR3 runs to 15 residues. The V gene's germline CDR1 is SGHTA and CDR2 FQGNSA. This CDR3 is CASSRLAGITDTQYF. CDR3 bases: TGTGCCAGCAGCCGGTTAGCGGGGATCACAGATACGCAGTATTTT. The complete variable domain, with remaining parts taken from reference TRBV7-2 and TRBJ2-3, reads GAGVSQSPSNKVTEKGKDVELRCDPISGHTALYWYRQSLGQGLEFLIYFQGNSAPDKSGLPSDRFSAERTGGSVSTLTIQRTQQEDSAVYLCASSRLAGITDTQYFGPGTRLTVL.

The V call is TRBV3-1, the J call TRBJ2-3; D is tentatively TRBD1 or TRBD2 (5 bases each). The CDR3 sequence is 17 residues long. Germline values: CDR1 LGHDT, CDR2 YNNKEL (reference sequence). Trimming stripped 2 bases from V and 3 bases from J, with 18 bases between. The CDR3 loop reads CASSQFGALRLTDTQYF. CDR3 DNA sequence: TGTGCCAGCAGCCAATTCGGGGCTTTAAGGCTAACAGATACGCAGTATTTT.

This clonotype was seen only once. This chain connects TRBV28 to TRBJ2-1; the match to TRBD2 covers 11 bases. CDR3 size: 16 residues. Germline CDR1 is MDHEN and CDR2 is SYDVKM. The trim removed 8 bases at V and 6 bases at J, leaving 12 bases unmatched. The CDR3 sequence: CASLTKLAGDFNEQFF. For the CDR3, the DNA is TGTGCCAGCCTTACAAAACTAGCGGGGGATTTCAATGAGCAGTTCTTC.

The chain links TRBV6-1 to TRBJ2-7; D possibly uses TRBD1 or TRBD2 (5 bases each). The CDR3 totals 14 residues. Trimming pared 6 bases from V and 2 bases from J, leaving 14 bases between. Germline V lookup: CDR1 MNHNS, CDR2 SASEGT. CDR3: CASRVGERAYEQYF. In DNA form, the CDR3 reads TGTGCCAGCAGGGTGGGGGAGAGAGCCTACGAGCAGTACTTC.

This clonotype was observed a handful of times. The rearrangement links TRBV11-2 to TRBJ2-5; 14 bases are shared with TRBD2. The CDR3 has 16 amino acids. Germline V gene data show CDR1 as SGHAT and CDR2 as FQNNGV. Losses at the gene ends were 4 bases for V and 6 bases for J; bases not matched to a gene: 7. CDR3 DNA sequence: TGTGCCAGCAGCTCGGGACTAGCGGGAGCCGGGAAGACCCAGTACTTC. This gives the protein CASSSGLAGAGKTQYF.

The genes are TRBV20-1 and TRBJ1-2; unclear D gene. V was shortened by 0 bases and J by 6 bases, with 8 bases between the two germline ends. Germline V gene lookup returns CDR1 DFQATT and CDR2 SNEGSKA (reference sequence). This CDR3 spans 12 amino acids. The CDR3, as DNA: TGCAGTGCTAGAGATTTAAGGGATGGCTACACCTTC. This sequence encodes CSARDLRDGYTF.

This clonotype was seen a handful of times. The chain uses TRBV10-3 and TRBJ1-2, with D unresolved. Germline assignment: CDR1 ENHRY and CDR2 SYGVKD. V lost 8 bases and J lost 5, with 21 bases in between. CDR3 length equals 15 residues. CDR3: CAIGSRTAGDYGYTF. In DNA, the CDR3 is TGTGCCATCGGAAGTAGGACGGCAGGCGATTATGGCTACACCTTC.

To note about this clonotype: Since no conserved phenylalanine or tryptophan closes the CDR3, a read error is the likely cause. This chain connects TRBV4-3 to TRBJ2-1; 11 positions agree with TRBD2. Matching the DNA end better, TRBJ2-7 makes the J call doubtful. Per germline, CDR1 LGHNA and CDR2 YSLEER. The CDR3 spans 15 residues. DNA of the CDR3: TGCGCCAGCAGCCAAGGGACTAGCGGGTACAATGAGCAGTACTCC. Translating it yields CASSQGTSGYNEQYS.

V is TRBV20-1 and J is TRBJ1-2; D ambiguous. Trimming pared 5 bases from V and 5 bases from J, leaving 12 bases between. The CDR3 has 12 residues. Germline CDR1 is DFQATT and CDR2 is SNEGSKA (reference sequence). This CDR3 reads CSAGRPLYGYTF. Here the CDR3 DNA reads TGCAGTGCTGGCCGGCCATTGTATGGCTACACCTTC.

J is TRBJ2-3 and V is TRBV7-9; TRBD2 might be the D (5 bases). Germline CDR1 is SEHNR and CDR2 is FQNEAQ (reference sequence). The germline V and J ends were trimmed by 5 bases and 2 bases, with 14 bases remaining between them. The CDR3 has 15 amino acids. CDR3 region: CASSRAVHDTDTQYF. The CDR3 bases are TGTGCCAGCAGCAGAGCGGTCCACGACACAGATACGCAGTATTTT. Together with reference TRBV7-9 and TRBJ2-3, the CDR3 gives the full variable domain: DTGVSQNPRHKITKRGQNVTFRCDPISEHNRLYWYRQTLGQGPEFLTYFQNEAQLEKSRLLSDRFSAERPKGSFSTLEIQRTEQGDSAMYLCASSRAVHDTDTQYFGPGTRLTVL.

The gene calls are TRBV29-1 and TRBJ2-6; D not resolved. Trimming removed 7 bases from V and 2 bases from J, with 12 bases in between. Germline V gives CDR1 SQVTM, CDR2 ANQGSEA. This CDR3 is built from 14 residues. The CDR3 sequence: CSARMVTGANVLTF. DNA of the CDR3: TGCAGCGCACGGATGGTGACTGGGGCCAACGTCCTGACTTTC.